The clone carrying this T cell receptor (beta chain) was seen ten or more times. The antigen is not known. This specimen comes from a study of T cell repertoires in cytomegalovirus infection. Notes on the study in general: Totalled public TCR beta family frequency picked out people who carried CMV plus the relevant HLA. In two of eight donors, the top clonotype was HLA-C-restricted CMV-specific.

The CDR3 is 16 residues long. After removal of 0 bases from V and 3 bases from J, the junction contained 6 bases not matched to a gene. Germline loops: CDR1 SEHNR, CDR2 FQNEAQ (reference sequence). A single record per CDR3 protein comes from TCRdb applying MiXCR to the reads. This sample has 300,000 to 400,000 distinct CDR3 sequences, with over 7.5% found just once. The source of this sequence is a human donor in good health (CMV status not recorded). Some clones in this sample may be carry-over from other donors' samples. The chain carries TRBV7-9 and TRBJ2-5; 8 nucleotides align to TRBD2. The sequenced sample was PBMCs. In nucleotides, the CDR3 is TGTGCCAGCAGCTTAGCGTCACGGCGGGGGGAAGAGACCCAGTACTTC. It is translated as CASSLASRRGEETQYF.